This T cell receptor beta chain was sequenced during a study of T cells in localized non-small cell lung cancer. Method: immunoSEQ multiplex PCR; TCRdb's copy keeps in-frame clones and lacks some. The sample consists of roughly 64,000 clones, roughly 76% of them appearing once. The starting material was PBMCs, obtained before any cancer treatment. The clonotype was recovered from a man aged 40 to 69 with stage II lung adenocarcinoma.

CDR3: CASSFFSGVGTDTQYF. CDR3 in DNA: TGTGCCAGCAGCTTTTTTAGCGGGGTCGGCACAGATACGCAGTATTTT. The chain employs TRBV7-2 and TRBJ2-3; 8 bases are a match to TRBD2. V shed 3 bases and J 1 base; nucleotides not matched to a gene: 6. Germline CDR1 is SGHTA and CDR2 is FQGNSA. The CDR3 contains 16 residues.